Reported below is one T cell receptor (beta chain). Only in-frame clones appear in the TCRdb table, and some are missing; sequencing was by immunoSEQ multiplex PCR. The sample consists of about 140,000 clones, 85% to 95% of them appearing once. The data were obtained in a study of control samples from healthy donors and cancer patients. Material for sequencing was blood. The TCR was taken from a man aged 35 to 55 in good health.

In nucleotides, the CDR3 is TGTGCCAGCAGCGGGGGACAGTCTGAGCAGTTCTTC. Its protein is CASSGGQSEQFF. The rearrangement links TRBV9 to TRBJ2-1, with TRBD1 matching 7 bases. This CDR3 has 12 residues. V shed 3 bases and J 9 bases; nucleotides not matched to a gene: 3. Germline V lookup: CDR1 SGDLS, CDR2 YYNGEE.